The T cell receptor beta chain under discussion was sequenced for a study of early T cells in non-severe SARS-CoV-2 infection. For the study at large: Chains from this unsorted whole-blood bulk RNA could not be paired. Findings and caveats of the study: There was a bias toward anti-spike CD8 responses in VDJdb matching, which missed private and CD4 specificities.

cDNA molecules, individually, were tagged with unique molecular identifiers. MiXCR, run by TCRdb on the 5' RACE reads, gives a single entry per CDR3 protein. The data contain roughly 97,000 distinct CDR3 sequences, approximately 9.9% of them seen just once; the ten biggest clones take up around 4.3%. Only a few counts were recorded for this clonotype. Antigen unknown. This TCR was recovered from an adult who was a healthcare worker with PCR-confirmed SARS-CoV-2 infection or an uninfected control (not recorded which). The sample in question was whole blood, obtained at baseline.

In DNA, the CDR3 is TGCAGTGCGATCTTTCCCCGTGGGGAGCTGTTTTTT. It yields the protein CSAIFPRGELFF. The rearrangement links TRBV20-1 to TRBJ2-2, with D uncertain. V was cut by 6 bases and J by 8 bases, with 13 bases left in between. This CDR3 spans 12 amino acids. In germline, CDR1 is DFQATT, CDR2 SNEGSKA (reference sequence).